The 13 T cell receptor beta chains below all came from one sample that was sequenced in a study of technical replicates of blood from a few donors. Libraries were prepared by immunoSEQ multiplex PCR; TCRdb keeps only in-frame clonotypes and omits some of them. The sample carries 83,000 or so clones, more than 80% recorded once. Sequences were obtained from T cells isolated from PBMCs. These receptors were collected from a human donor in good health.

Only a few counts were recorded for this clone. The chain joins TRBV7-9 to TRBJ1-2, with TRBD1 identical over 7 bases. The V segment lost 5 bases and the J segment 5 bases; nucleotides outside the gene matches: 8. The germline CDR1 and CDR2 sequences are SEHNR and FQNEAQ (reference sequence). The CDR3 runs 14 residues. CDR3 protein: CASSDGQVEYGYTF. The CDR3 DNA is TGTGCCAGCAGCGACGGACAGGTTGAGTATGGCTACACCTTC.

This clone has just a few counts. The chain employs TRBV7-8 and TRBJ1-1; D not certain. Trimming pared 9 bases from V and 0 bases from J, leaving 14 bases between. This CDR3 has 14 residues. CDR1 is SGHVS, CDR2 FQNEAQ, per germline. The DNA for the CDR3 is TGTGCCAGTACTGGAGGGCGAATGAACACTGAAGCTTTCTTT. Amino acid sequence: CASTGGRMNTEAFF.

The V and J genes are TRBV29-1 and TRBJ1-4; D might be TRBD1 (6 bases). With 6 bases removed from V and 4 bases from J, the gap between germline ends came to 12 bases. Germline loops: CDR1 SQVTM, CDR2 ANQGSEA. This CDR3 region has 13 residues. The CDR3 loop reads CSVQTGLNEKLFF. The CDR3 nucleotides read TGCAGCGTCCAGACAGGTCTTAATGAAAAACTGTTTTTT.

The chain has TRBV29-1 and TRBJ1-2; no firm D call. Per germline, CDR1 SQVTM and CDR2 ANQGSEA. V gave up 0 bases and J gave up 9 bases, with 8 bases separating them. The CDR3 is made up of 11 amino acids. The CDR3 nucleotides are TGCAGCGTTGAAGATCAACAGAGCTACACCTTC. Translating gives CSVEDQQSYTF.

The chain joins TRBV5-1 to TRBJ1-2; 7 bases fit TRBD1. J gave up 4 bases and V 5 bases, and 5 bases lay outside the gene matches. The germline CDR1 and CDR2 sequences are SGHRS and YFSETQ. This CDR3 spans 13 amino acids. The CDR3 sequence is CASRSTGTYGYTF. The CDR3 DNA is TGCGCCAGCAGGTCGACAGGGACCTATGGCTACACCTTC.

This chain joins TRBV7-9 and TRBJ2-1; weak D call: TRBD2 (5 bases). CDR3 length equals 12 residues. Between the trimmed V and J ends, which lost 4 bases and 8 bases, there was a span of 9 bases. Germline CDR1 is SEHNR and CDR2 is FQNEAQ (reference sequence). CDR3 residues: CASSYRGDEQFF. CDR3 coding DNA: TGTGCCAGCAGCTATCGGGGTGATGAGCAGTTCTTC.

The chain links TRBV5-4 to TRBJ1-1; 7 bases fit TRBD1. The V and J ends lost 4 bases and 6 bases, in that order; junction bases with no gene match: 12. The CDR3 contains 15 residues. The germline V gene has CDR1 SGHNT and CDR2 YYREEE (reference sequence). The CDR3 DNA follows: TGTGCCAGCAGCCCCATCGGACAGGACGCGTCTGAAGCTTTCTTT. Translated, it gives CASSPIGQDASEAFF.

The chain has TRBV5-4 and TRBJ2-3; the D gene could be TRBD1 or TRBD2 (10 bases each). The CDR3 spans 18 residues. V was pared by 4 bases and J by 6 bases, with 27 bases between. Per the germline V gene, CDR1 is SGHNT and CDR2 is YYREEE (reference sequence). The CDR3 coding sequence is TGTGCCAGCAGCGACAGGGGGCGAGGACTAGCGGCTCGGGATACGCAGTATTTT. Translated: CASSDRGRGLAARDTQYF.

This chain connects TRBV15 to TRBJ2-7; D is unclear. Trimming stripped 5 bases from V and 0 bases from J, with 11 bases between. The CDR3 runs 14 residues. Germline assignment: CDR1 LNHNV and CDR2 YYDKDF (reference sequence). Written as DNA, the CDR3 is TGTGCCACCAGCTTCGACCGACACTCCTACGAGCAGTACTTC. Protein product: CATSFDRHSYEQYF.

The chain couples TRBV7-2 to TRBJ2-7; 7 bases map to TRBD2. Germline V gives CDR1 SGHTA, CDR2 FQGNSA. With V trimmed by 3 bases and J by 0 bases, 8 bases remained unmatched. The CDR3 is 16 amino acids. The CDR3 DNA is TGTGCCAGCAGCTTGGGGGAGGGCGGGATCTCCTACGAGCAGTACTTC. Protein product: CASSLGEGGISYEQYF.

The chain has TRBV15 and TRBJ2-2; D may be TRBD1 (6 bases). V was shortened by 0 bases and J by 6 bases, with 11 bases between the two germline ends. From germline, CDR1 is LNHNV and CDR2 YYDKDF (reference sequence). This CDR3 spans 15 amino acids. This CDR3 reads CATSRDLTGSGELFF. The CDR3 bases are TGTGCCACCAGCAGAGATCTTACAGGGTCCGGGGAGCTGTTTTTT. Supplemented by reference TRBV15 and TRBJ2-2, the full variable domain reads DAMVIQNPRYQVTQFGKPVTLSCSQTLNHNVMYWYQQKSSQAPKLLFHYYDKDFNNEADTPDNFQSRRPNTSFCFLDIRSPGLGDTAMYLCATSRDLTGSGELFFGEGSRLTVL.

This chain connects TRBV27 to TRBJ2-2; 9 bases line up with TRBD1. The CDR3 length is 17 residues. CDR1 is MNHEY, CDR2 SMNVEV, per germline (reference sequence). After removal of 5 bases from V and 0 bases from J, the junction contained 7 bases not matched to a gene. CDR3 sequence reads: CASSPGQGRSNTGELFF. The CDR3, as DNA: TGTGCCAGCAGTCCGGGACAGGGCCGATCGAACACCGGGGAGCTGTTTTTT.

The chain has TRBV5-1 and TRBJ2-3; 7 nucleotides match TRBD1. From germline, CDR1 is SGHRS and CDR2 YFSETQ. This CDR3 comprises 15 residues. J gave up 2 bases and V 4 bases, and 7 bases lay outside the gene matches. CDR3 residues: CASSDGTELTDTQYF. As DNA, the CDR3 is TGCGCCAGCAGCGACGGGACAGAGCTCACAGATACGCAGTATTTT.